This T cell receptor (beta chain) stems from a study of type 1 regulatory T cells. Study at large: T-allo10 is a Tr1-enriched, alloantigen-specific CD4 T cell product made in vitro.

Germline V CDR1 and CDR2: SNHLY, FYNNEI. This CDR3 has 14 residues. Trimming removed 6 bases at V and 2 bases at J, with 11 bases between. From the reads, TCRdb called clonotypes with MiXCR, one entry per CDR3 protein. The data show around 5,700 distinct CDR3 sequences, around 35% seen once. Study findings and constraints: Compared with non-type 1 regulatory T cells, type 1 regulatory T cells showed a more restricted TCR repertoire.

Regarding this clonotype: No antigen is known for it.

This TCR derives from a human donor in good health. The chain is built from TRBV2 and TRBJ1-5, with D unresolved. The sequenced sample was cultured type 1 regulatory T (Tr1) cells, either the whole culture or a sorted fraction (not recorded which). The CDR3 DNA sequence: TGTGCCAGCAGCCGGGATAACGGCAATCAGCCCCAGCATTTT. Residues: CASSRDNGNQPQHF.